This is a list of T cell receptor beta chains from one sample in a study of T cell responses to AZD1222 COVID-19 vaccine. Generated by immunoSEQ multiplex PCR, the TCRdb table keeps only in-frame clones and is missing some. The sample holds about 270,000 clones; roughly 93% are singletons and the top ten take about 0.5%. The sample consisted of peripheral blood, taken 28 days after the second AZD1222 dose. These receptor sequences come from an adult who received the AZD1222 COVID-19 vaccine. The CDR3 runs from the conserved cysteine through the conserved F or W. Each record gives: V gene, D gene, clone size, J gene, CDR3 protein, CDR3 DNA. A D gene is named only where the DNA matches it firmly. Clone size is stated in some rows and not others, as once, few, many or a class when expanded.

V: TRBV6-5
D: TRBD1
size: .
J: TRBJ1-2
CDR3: CASSVGTGKGYTF
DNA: TGTGCCAGCTCCGTGGGGACAGGGAAGGGCTACACCTTC

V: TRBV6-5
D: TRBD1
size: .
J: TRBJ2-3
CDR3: CASSYSGGPQYF
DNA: TGTGCCAGCAGTTACTCAGGGGGCCCGCAGTATTTT

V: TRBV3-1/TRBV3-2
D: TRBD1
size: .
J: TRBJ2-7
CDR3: CASSQARGLGDEQYF
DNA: TGTGCCAGCAGCCAGGCCAGGGGGTTAGGAGACGAGCAGTACTTC

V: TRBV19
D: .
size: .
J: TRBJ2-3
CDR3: CASSMERIGDTQYF
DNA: TGTGCCAGTAGTATGGAGCGGATCGGGGATACGCAGTATTTT

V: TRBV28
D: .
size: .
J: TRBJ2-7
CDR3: CASRTPGEDYEQYF
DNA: TGTGCCAGCAGGACCCCAGGGGAGGACTACGAGCAGTACTTC

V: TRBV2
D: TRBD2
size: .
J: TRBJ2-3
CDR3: CASRGVAGGRADTQYF
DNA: TGTGCCAGCAGGGGGGTAGCGGGAGGCAGGGCAGATACGCAGTATTTT

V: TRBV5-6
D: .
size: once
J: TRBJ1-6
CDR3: CASSYDSDSPLHF
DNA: TGTGCCAGCAGCTATGACTCTGATTCACCCCTCCACTTT

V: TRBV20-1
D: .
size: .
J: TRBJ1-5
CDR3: CSASFQGHSNQPQHF
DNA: TGCAGTGCTAGTTTCCAGGGCCATAGCAATCAGCCCCAGCATTTT

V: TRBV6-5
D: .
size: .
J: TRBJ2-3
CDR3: CASSWDLLRDTQYF
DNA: TGTGCCAGCAGCTGGGACTTACTTAGAGATACGCAGTATTTT

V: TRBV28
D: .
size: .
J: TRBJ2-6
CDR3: CASSFFGRSGANVLTF
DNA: TGTGCCAGCAGTTTCTTCGGGCGCTCTGGGGCCAACGTCCTGACTTTC

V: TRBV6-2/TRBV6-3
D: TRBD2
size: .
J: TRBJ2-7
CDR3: CASSYSRREGSYEQYF
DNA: TGTGCCAGCAGTTATAGTCGGCGGGAGGGATCCTACGAGCAGTACTTC